This T cell receptor (beta chain) was sequenced during a study of T cell repertoires in cytomegalovirus infection (dated by TCRdb to about 2019). With respect to the entire study: Peptide stimulations targeted recently identified HLA-C-restricted CMV epitopes, whose presentation resists viral immunomodulation, together with well-studied HLA-B-restricted epitopes. Because public TCR beta signatures pointed to carriage of CMV infection together with the matching HLA type, the HLA type of each donor mattered for the analysis.

V gives up 0 bases and J gives up 0 bases, and the segment between their germline ends measures 10 bases. The CDR1 and CDR2 encoded by the germline V gene are SGDLS and YYNGEE. The CDR3 covers 17 residues, taking in both the cysteine and the phenylalanine. Only the CDR3 DNA stays, 51 bases, in frame from base 1. As for this clonotype: There is no known antigen for this receptor. It has no much larger one-base neighbor in the sample; base qualities were not kept.

On the study overall, not on this receptor specifically: Carriers of CMV infection plus the relevant HLA type were discriminated by the cumulative frequency of public TCR beta family members in the study cohort and in an independent roughly 400-donor cohort. The ex vivo response was dominated by HLA-C-restricted CMV-specific TCR beta clonotypes, which also provided the single most frequent clonotype in two of eight donors.

Per the publication, the treatment or condition label means: in vitro stimulation with specific CMV peptide epitopes to enrich CMV-specific T cells. Sequencing took place on an Illumina HiSeq 1500. TCRdb trimmed the raw reads at Q25, called clones with MiXCR and kept productive beta chains. Identical CDR3 protein sequences are pooled into one entry, listed with their most common genes and DNA. The sample table shows about 830,000 distinct CDR3 sequences, and around a third are seen once. The top ten clones comprise around an eighth of the sample. Recombination connected TRBV9 to TRBJ2-6, with the D gene uncertain. Material: cultured CD8+ T cells from PBMCs, obtained from culture after CMV antigen stimulation. This sequence was found in a human donor in good health (CMV status not recorded). Some clones in this sample may be carry-over from other donors' samples. Here is the DNA: TGTGCCAGCAGCGTAGGGAACGGAAACTCTGGGGCCAACGTCCTGACTTTC. Translated, this gives CASSVGNGNSGANVLTF.